Listed here are 30 T cell receptor beta chains from one sample, sequenced in a study of CD8 T cells in Susac syndrome. An input of about 0.5 to 1 ug of RNA was subjected to reverse transcription using random hexamers. Each CDR3 protein is one row after TCRdb ran MiXCR on the immunoSEQ multiplex PCR reads. The sample yields 150,000 to 160,000 distinct CDR3 sequences, roughly 94% seen once. The specimen was CD8+ T cells from PBMCs. These receptors came from a human donor with multiple sclerosis.

A few counts support this clonotype. V and J are TRBV27 and TRBJ2-1; the D is unclear. V gave up 5 bases and J gave up 7 bases, with 15 bases separating them. Germline lookup yields CDR1 MNHEY and CDR2 SMNVEV (reference sequence). This CDR3 contains 14 residues. The CDR3 DNA follows: TGTGCCAGCAGTCCCCTCTCCGCCAGGAATGAGCAGTTCTTC. It encodes CASSPLSARNEQFF.

This chain uses TRBV30 with TRBJ2-3; possibly TRBD2 for D (6 bases). Germline loops: CDR1 GTSNPN, CDR2 SVGIG (reference sequence). This CDR3 comprises 17 residues. Trimming stripped 3 bases from V and 0 bases from J, with 19 bases between. CDR3 sequence: CAWSRASLARSTDTQYF. The CDR3 DNA is TGTGCCTGGAGCCGAGCTTCGCTAGCGAGAAGCACAGATACGCAGTATTTT.

The V and J genes are TRBV7-9 and TRBJ2-5; D uncertain. The CDR3 totals 16 residues. The V gene lost 4 bases and the J gene lost 0 bases, with 15 bases spanning the gap. CDR1 SEHNR and CDR2 FQNEAQ come from the germline V gene (reference sequence). CDR3 residues: CASSSLYRPDQETQYF. CDR3 sequence (DNA): TGTGCCAGCAGCTCCTTATATCGCCCCGACCAAGAGACCCAGTACTTC.

CDR3 in DNA: TGTGCCAGCAGCCTCTCCCCCGGGACAGCTCAAGAGACCCAGTACTTC. It encodes CASSLSPGTAQETQYF. This chain joins TRBV27 and TRBJ2-5; 7 positions agree with TRBD1. The CDR3 runs to 16 residues. V lost 6 bases and J lost 2; bases outside the gene matches: 12. Germline CDR1 reads MNHEY; CDR2 reads SMNVEV (reference sequence).

The rearrangement links TRBV30 to TRBJ2-7, with TRBD1 as a possible D gene (5 bases). This CDR3 contains 13 residues. CDR1 is GTSNPN and CDR2 is SVGIG in the germline V gene (reference sequence). V shed 2 bases and J shed 7 bases, with 15 bases lying between them. CDR3 bases: TGTGCCTGGAGTCAAGACACCCCAGGGGAGCAGTACTTC. Protein sequence: CAWSQDTPGEQYF.

In its sample, this clonotype was seen once. The chain carries TRBV5-1 and TRBJ2-5; 10 bases align to TRBD2. V gave up 7 bases and J gave up 6 bases; unmatched junction bases: 9. This CDR3 region has 14 residues. From germline, CDR1 is SGHRS and CDR2 YFSETQ. The CDR3 nucleotides are TGCGCCAGCGGGGGCACTAGCGGGATTCAGACCCAGTACTTC. It specifies CASGGTSGIQTQYF.

This chain uses TRBV9 with TRBJ2-1; D unresolved. The CDR3 loop spans 15 amino acids. Between the trimmed V and J ends, which lost 0 bases and 0 bases, there was a span of 7 bases. The germline V gene has CDR1 SGDLS and CDR2 YYNGEE. CDR3 sequence (DNA): TGTGCCAGCAGCGTAGGTGGCGACTCCTACAATGAGCAGTTCTTC. Amino acids: CASSVGGDSYNEQFF.

The J gene is TRBJ2-2, the V gene TRBV11-2; no definite D call. The V and J ends lost 1 base and 8 bases respectively, with 17 bases between them. CDR1 is SGHAT, CDR2 FQNNGV, per germline. The CDR3 runs to 16 residues. CDR3 bases: TGTGCCAGCAGCTTAGGGGCAGTTCAGGCCGGAGGGGAGCTGTTTTTT. Encoded protein: CASSLGAVQAGGELFF.

V usage is TRBV28 and J usage is TRBJ1-1; D possibly corresponds to TRBD1 (5 bases). In germline, CDR1 is MDHEN, CDR2 SYDVKM. Trimming took 8 bases from V and 4 from J, leaving 11 bases between them. The CDR3 has 12 amino acids. CDR3 in DNA: TGTGCCAGCTCCAGGGAAGGCACTGAAGCTTTCTTT. Amino acids: CASSREGTEAFF.

V is TRBV29-1 and J is TRBJ1-1, with D possibly TRBD1 on 6 matching bases. Trimming removed 0 bases at V and 3 bases at J, with 11 bases between. There are 14 residues in the CDR3. Germline CDR1 SQVTM, CDR2 ANQGSEA. The DNA of the CDR3 is TGCAGCGTTGAAGACCGAGGGGGGCACACTGAAGCTTTCTTT. This encodes CSVEDRGGHTEAFF.

The V call is TRBV7-9, the J call TRBJ2-3, with a tentative D call TRBD2 (6 bases). Trimming pared 5 bases from V and 0 bases from J, leaving 12 bases between. Germline V gene sequence: CDR1 SEHNR, CDR2 FQNEAQ (reference sequence). This CDR3 spans 15 amino acids. Written as DNA, the CDR3 is TGTGCCAGCAGCGCGGGACTCCAGAGCACAGATACGCAGTATTTT. As protein: CASSAGLQSTDTQYF.

V and J are TRBV20-1 and TRBJ1-1; 8 bases line up with TRBD1. J gave up 8 bases and V 6 bases, and 8 bases lay outside the gene matches. CDR1 and CDR2 (germline): DFQATT, SNEGSKA (reference sequence). This CDR3 contains 12 residues. The CDR3 region has the DNA TGCAGTGCAAAGGACCGGACAGGGGAAGCTTTCTTT. This translates into CSAKDRTGEAFF.

The V and J genes are TRBV3-1 and TRBJ2-1, with unresolved D. V was pared by 0 bases and J by 6 bases, with 18 bases between. The germline gives CDR1 LGHDT, CDR2 YNNKEL (reference sequence). The CDR3 runs 17 residues. CDR3 protein: CASSQEGWHDAANEQFF. As DNA, the CDR3 is TGTGCCAGCAGCCAAGAAGGGTGGCACGACGCGGCCAATGAGCAGTTCTTC.

The rearrangement joins TRBV29-1 to TRBJ2-7; 9 nucleotides align to TRBD1. Germline V gene sequence: CDR1 SQVTM, CDR2 ANQGSEA. This CDR3 spans 13 amino acids. V trimming: 6 bases; J trimming: 6 bases; junction bases outside the gene matches: 9. The CDR3 DNA reads TGCAGCGTACGCTACAGGGGGCGCGTCGAGCAGTACTTC. This gives the protein CSVRYRGRVEQYF.

The chain carries TRBV4-3 and TRBJ2-7; tentatively, D is TRBD1 (6 bases). The germline gives CDR1 LGHNA, CDR2 YSLEER. The CDR3 loop spans 17 amino acids. Trimming stripped 2 bases from V and 0 bases from J, with 17 bases between. CDR3 DNA sequence: TGCGCCAGCAGCCAACGGTCGATCGGCAGGGGCTCCTACGAGCAGTACTTC. It translates to CASSQRSIGRGSYEQYF.

The V gene is TRBV10-3, the J gene TRBJ2-6; D unclear. V lost 7 bases to trimming and J lost 2 bases, with 18 bases between them. CDR1 and CDR2 (germline): ENHRY, SYGVKD. The CDR3 totals 17 residues. The DNA for the CDR3 is TGTGCCATCACCTTCCGTGCCCCTGGGGCTGGGGCCAACGTCCTGACTTTC. It translates to CAITFRAPGAGANVLTF.

The chain uses TRBV20-1 and TRBJ2-1; 8 nucleotides line up with TRBD2. Germline V CDR1 and CDR2: DFQATT, SNEGSKA (reference sequence). V shed 2 bases, J shed 4 bases, and the junction held 7 bases outside the gene matches. The CDR3 covers 15 residues. The chain's CDR3 is CSARLAGGIYNEQFF. For the CDR3, the DNA is TGCAGTGCTAGATTGGCGGGGGGCATATACAATGAGCAGTTCTTC.

The chain has TRBV7-2 and TRBJ1-2; tentatively, D is TRBD1 (6 bases). V was clipped by 2 bases and J by 3 bases, with 10 bases between them. Germline V lookup: CDR1 SGHTA, CDR2 FQGNSA. The CDR3 loop spans 14 amino acids. CDR3 nucleotides: TGTGCCAGCAGCTTAAAGCCAGGGGACTATGGCTACACCTTC. Its translation: CASSLKPGDYGYTF.

The chain joins TRBV14 to TRBJ1-1; TRBD1 matches at 10 bases. The ends lost 3 bases at V and 4 bases at J; junction bases unmatched: 2. CDR3 size: 14 residues. Germline V gene data show CDR1 as SGHDN and CDR2 as FVKESK. The CDR3 protein is CASSQTGGSTEAFF. Written as DNA, the CDR3 is TGTGCCAGCAGCCAGACAGGGGGCTCCACTGAAGCTTTCTTT. Full variable domain (remainder filled in from reference TRBV14 and TRBJ1-1): EAGVTQFPSHSVIEKGQTVTLRCDPISGHDNLYWYRRVMGKEIKFLLHFVKESKQDESGMPNNRFLAERTGGTYSTLKVQPAELEDSGVYFCASSQTGGSTEAFFGQGTRLTVV.

The rearrangement joins TRBV18 to TRBJ2-3; D gene ambiguous. The germline CDR1 and CDR2 sequences are KGHSH and LQKENI. The CDR3 is 14 amino acids. Trimming pared 5 bases from V and 6 bases from J, leaving 15 bases between. The CDR3 sequence: CASSLGSRRDTQYF. For the CDR3, the DNA is TGTGCCAGCTCATTGGGGTCCCGGCGCGATACGCAGTATTTT.

The chain employs TRBV3-1 and TRBJ2-1; a weak D match, TRBD2 (7 bases). The CDR3 covers 16 residues. Germline V gene data show CDR1 as LGHDT and CDR2 as YNNKEL (reference sequence). Trimming stripped 2 bases from V and 7 bases from J, with 18 bases between. CDR3 loop: CASSQIPRGAGNEQFF. As DNA, the CDR3 is TGTGCCAGCAGCCAAATTCCCCGGGGGGCTGGGAATGAGCAGTTCTTC.

Here the CDR3 DNA reads TGTGCCAGCCAGGACCGGGACAGCTCCCGCTACACCTTC. Its protein is CASQDRDSSRYTF. The gene calls are TRBV12-3 or TRBV12-4 and TRBJ1-2; TRBD1 matches at 7 bases. With 8 bases clipped from V and 9 bases from J, the junction kept 12 bases outside the gene matches. CDR3 length: 13 amino acids.

On this clonotype: Mismatch with germline at one junction end may stem from a read error. The chain joins TRBV30 to TRBJ2-2, with a weak D call TRBD2 (7 bases). The CDR3 runs 10 residues. Germline CDR1 is GTSNPN and CDR2 is SVGIG (reference sequence). As DNA, the CDR3 is TGCGGGGGGCGAACCGGGGAGCTGTTTTTT. Translating gives CGGRTGELFF.

The chain uses TRBV20-1 and TRBJ2-7; the D gene is possibly TRBD2 (6 bases). CDR1 DFQATT and CDR2 SNEGSKA come from the germline V gene (reference sequence). Trimming removed 6 bases at V and 1 base at J, with 25 bases between. The CDR3 spans 17 residues. The CDR3 is CSAVGRDRVGVSYEQYF. The CDR3 coding sequence is TGCAGTGCCGTCGGGCGGGATAGGGTCGGTGTTTCCTACGAGCAGTACTTC.

The chain links TRBV15 to TRBJ2-7; weak D call: TRBD2 (6 bases). The V end was cut by 0 bases, the J end by 0 bases, with 15 bases between. The V gene's germline CDR1 is LNHNV and CDR2 YYDKDF (reference sequence). The CDR3 loop spans 17 amino acids. In DNA, the CDR3 is TGTGCCACCAGCAGAGATTGGGCGGGGCGGAGCTCCTACGAGCAGTACTTC. It specifies CATSRDWAGRSSYEQYF.

The V call is TRBV9, the J call TRBJ2-5; unclear D gene. The V and J ends lost 0 bases and 2 bases respectively, with 8 bases between them. CDR3 size: 14 residues. Per germline, CDR1 SGDLS and CDR2 YYNGEE. CDR3 sequence reads: CASSVDVRQETQYF. The CDR3, as DNA: TGTGCCAGCAGCGTAGATGTTAGACAAGAGACCCAGTACTTC.

This chain uses TRBV7-9 with TRBJ1-2; D unresolved. The CDR3 is 14 amino acids. Trimming stripped 4 bases from V and 7 bases from J, with 16 bases between. Per the germline V gene, CDR1 is SEHNR and CDR2 is FQNEAQ (reference sequence). The CDR3 nucleotides read TGTGCCAGCAGCTCCCGAGAGGGATTCGGTGGCTACACCTTC. Encoded protein: CASSSREGFGGYTF.

V gene TRBV13 combines with J gene TRBJ1-1; TRBD1 matches at 7 bases. This CDR3 is built from 15 residues. The germline CDR1 and CDR2 sequences are PRHDT and FYEKMQ (reference sequence). V gave up 6 bases and J gave up 11 bases; unmatched junction bases: 18. The DNA for the CDR3 is TGTGCCAGCAGTCCGACCGGGACAGCCTCCGAAGGGGCTTTCTTT. Translating it yields CASSPTGTASEGAFF.

The rearrangement joins TRBV23-1 to TRBJ2-1, with 14 nucleotides matching TRBD2. TRBV23-1 carries the ORF label, with uncertain function. The V and J ends lost 5 bases and 7 bases, in that order; junction bases with no gene match: 7. This CDR3 spans 16 amino acids. The CDR3 DNA is TGCGCCAGCAGTACTAGACTAGCGGGGGGGTGGAATGAGCAGTTCTTC. As protein: CASSTRLAGGWNEQFF.

This chain joins TRBV27 and TRBJ2-2; D gene uncertain. The germline V gene has CDR1 MNHEY and CDR2 SMNVEV (reference sequence). V was clipped by 2 bases and J by 5 bases, with 6 bases between them. This CDR3 region has 13 residues. CDR3 protein: CASSLKGTGELFF. DNA of the CDR3: TGTGCCAGCAGTTTAAAAGGGACCGGGGAGCTGTTTTTT.